Listed here are 6 T cell receptor beta chains from one sample, sequenced in a study of shared clonotypes between healthy human individuals. Some clones are missing from TCRdb's copy, which holds only in-frame ones; the method was immunoSEQ multiplex PCR. The sample yields 2,500,000 or so clones, approximately 93% seen once. The sample consisted of naive CD4+ T cells from PBMCs. Subset reported: CD45RA+ positively selected. The receptors shown here come from a man aged 18 to 30 in good health. Some clones in this sample may be carry-over from other donors' samples.

This chain joins TRBV7-9 and TRBJ2-3, with D unresolved. The ends were cut back, 4 bases at V and 6 bases at J, with 11 bases in the middle. Per the germline V gene, CDR1 is SEHNR and CDR2 is FQNEAQ (reference sequence). This CDR3 spans 13 amino acids. The CDR3 loop is CASSSRFADTQYF. The CDR3 coding sequence is TGTGCCAGCAGCTCACGCTTTGCGGATACGCAGTATTTT.

The chain joins TRBV11-2 to TRBJ2-1; perhaps TRBD1 as D (5 bases). Per germline, CDR1 SGHAT and CDR2 FQNNGV. The CDR3 is 12 residues long. Trimming pared 5 bases from V and 9 bases from J, leaving 11 bases between. CDR3 in amino acids: CASSIQAGEQFF. The CDR3, as DNA: TGTGCCAGCAGCATACAGGCAGGTGAGCAGTTCTTC.

This clone has a single count. The V gene is TRBV6-5, the J gene TRBJ2-7; the D gene is possibly TRBD2 (6 bases). This CDR3 comprises 15 residues. V was clipped by 6 bases and J by 0 bases, with 15 bases between them. Germline V gene data show CDR1 as MNHEY and CDR2 as SVGAGI. The CDR3 nucleotides are TGTGCCAGCAGGACCGGGACTGGTGGCTCCTACGAGCAGTACTTC. Translation gives CASRTGTGGSYEQYF.

Only one count was recorded for this clone. The chain is built from TRBV4-2 and TRBJ2-7; D might be TRBD2 (5 bases). The length of the CDR3 is 15 residues. The germline V gene has CDR1 LGHNA and CDR2 YNFKEQ. With 4 bases removed from V and 0 bases from J, the gap between germline ends came to 13 bases. DNA for the CDR3: TGTGCCAGCAGCCCGGGGTCCTCGAGCTCCTACGAGCAGTACTTC. This gives the protein CASSPGSSSSYEQYF.

This clone was seen a few times. The same CDR3 is also encoded by other DNA sequences in this sample. The chain combines TRBV9 with TRBJ1-1, with TRBD1 matching 7 bases. This CDR3 has 13 amino acids. Germline assignment: CDR1 SGDLS and CDR2 YYNGEE. V was clipped by 2 bases and J by 3 bases; unmatched bases: 1. The CDR3 loop is CASSVRGDTEAFF. The CDR3 DNA reads TGTGCCAGCAGCGTCAGGGGGGACACTGAAGCTTTCTTT. Supplemented by reference TRBV9 and TRBJ1-1, the full variable domain reads DSGVTQTPKHLITATGQRVTLRCSPRSGDLSVYWYQQSLDQGLQFLIQYYNGEERAKGNILERFSAQQFPDLHSELNLSSLELGDSALYFCASSVRGDTEAFFGQGTRLTVV.

This clone was recorded a few times. V gene TRBV28 combines with J gene TRBJ2-7; unclear D gene. This CDR3 has 9 residues. V gave up 11 bases and J gave up 5 bases, with 7 bases separating them. Germline values: CDR1 MDHEN, CDR2 SYDVKM. The CDR3 loop reads CAPAHEQYF. For the CDR3, the DNA is TGTGCCCCCGCCCACGAGCAGTACTTC.